This is a list of T cell receptor beta chains from one sample in a study of radiation and T cells in renal cell carcinoma. Repertoires were generated with immunoSEQ multiplex PCR, while TCRdb's copy carries only in-frame clones and drops some. The sample includes just over 150,000 clones, roughly 89% of them seen just once. The input for sequencing was blood, taken from a patient whose treatment included radiotherapy and nephrectomy. These receptors were obtained from a woman between 45 and 65 years old with renal cell carcinoma. Each CDR3 is given with its conserved first and last residue. A D gene is named only where the DNA matches it firmly. The listing skips clone size in some rows; elsewhere it reads once, few, many or a size class.

>NA|few|TRBV6-1|TRBJ1-1
TGTGCCAGCAGGCTCTCCAGCCTTGAAGCTTTCTTT
CASRLSSLEAFF
>NA|NA|TRBV6-1|TRBJ2-4
TGTGCCAGCAGTGACGTAGCCAAAAACATTCAGTACTTC
CASSDVAKNIQYF
>NA|NA|TRBV5-1|TRBJ1-4
TGCGCCAGCAGCTTGGATGTAGGGGCGGAAGAAAAACTGTTTTTT
CASSLDVGAEEKLFF
>NA|few|TRBV4-2|TRBJ2-5
TGTGCCAGCAGCCAAGAAAAGGGCGGGACCCAGTACTTC
CASSQEKGGTQYF
>NA|NA|TRBV28|TRBJ1-1
TGTGCCAGCAGTCGACAGGTTTTTAGTGCTTTCTTT
CASSRQVFSAFF
>NA|NA|TRBV14|TRBJ2-5
TGTGCCAGCAGCCATCCCCCAGAGACCCAGTACTTC
CASSHPPETQYF
>NA|NA|TRBV4-2|TRBJ1-1
TGTGCCAGCAGCCAACAGGGTCGCACTGAAGCTTTCTTT
CASSQQGRTEAFF
>NA|NA|TRBV20-1|TRBJ1-1
TGCAGTGCTGACATTGGGGCTTTCTTT
CSADIGAFF
>NA|NA|TRBV5-4|TRBJ2-2
TGTGCCAGCACACAAGCTACCGGGGAGCTGTTTTTT
CASTQATGELFF
>NA|NA|TRBV19|TRBJ1-2
TGTGCCAGTAGTTCCCCAGGGAGTGGCTACACCTTC
CASSSPGSGYTF
>NA|NA|TRBV5-6|TRBJ2-3
TGTGCCAGCAGCTTGGGGGGGACAGATACGCAGTATTTT
CASSLGGTDTQYF
>TRBD1|NA|TRBV6-5|TRBJ2-7
TGTGCCAGCAGTCCCGGGACAGGGACCGAGCAGTACTTC
CASSPGTGTEQYF
>NA|NA|TRBV6-1|TRBJ2-3
TGTGCCAGCGGTAGCGCACTTACAGATACGCAGTATTTT
CASGSALTDTQYF
>NA|NA|TRBV2|TRBJ2-5
TGTGCCAGCAAGAGGGGGCAAGAGACCCAGTACTTC
CASKRGQETQYF
>NA|NA|TRBV7-2|TRBJ2-5
TGTGCCAGCAGCTCCCCCGGACGCGAGACCCAGTACTTC
CASSSPGRETQYF
>NA|NA|TRBV9|TRBJ1-5
TGTGCCAGCAGCGGTGGGTCCTTCAATCAGCCCCAGCATTTT
CASSGGSFNQPQHF
>NA|NA|TRBV6-5|TRBJ2-2
TGTGCCAGCAGTTACTCTACAGGGCCCGGGGAGCTGTTTTTT
CASSYSTGPGELFF
>NA|NA|TRBV7-9|TRBJ1-4
TGTGCCAGCAGCTTAGCGCACCAGGGAGAGGAAAAACTGTTTTTT
CASSLAHQGEEKLFF
>NA|NA|TRBV10-1|TRBJ2-5
TGCGCCAGCAGTGAGTCGTGGTCAGAGACCCAGTACTTC
CASSESWSETQYF
>TRBD2|NA|TRBV5-1|TRBJ2-6
TGCGCCAGCAGCTTGGTTGGGGGAGGGAGCTCTGGGGCCAACGTCCTGACTTTC
CASSLVGGGSSGANVLTF
>NA|NA|TRBV11-2|TRBJ2-7
TGTGCCAGCAGCGTCCTCCGGGATAACGAGCAGTACTTC
CASSVLRDNEQYF
>NA|NA|TRBV5-5|TRBJ1-1
TGTGCCAGCAGCTTGGAGAGGGGCACTGAAGCTTTCTTT
CASSLERGTEAFF
>NA|NA|TRBV6-5|TRBJ2-7
TGTGCCACTGAAGATCGAAGCGCCGAGCAGTACTTC
CATEDRSAEQYF
>NA|NA|TRBV6-5|TRBJ1-2
TGTGCCAGCAGTTACTCAGGGGCTGCTAACTATGGCTACACCTTC
CASSYSGAANYGYTF
>NA|NA|TRBV19|TRBJ1-5
TGTGCCAGTAGTATCCTACAGGTCAATCAGCCCCAGCATTTT
CASSILQVNQPQHF
>NA|NA|TRBV30|TRBJ1-6
TGTGCCTGGAGTGGGCAGGAGAATTCACCCCTCCACTTT
CAWSGQENSPLHF
>NA|NA|TRBV11-2|TRBJ1-1
TGTGCCAGCAGCTTCTGGGTACTGAACACTGAAGCTTTCTTT
CASSFWVLNTEAFF
>TRBD1|NA|TRBV6-5|TRBJ1-2
TGTGCCAGCAGTTTACAGGGGGCAAGCTACACCTTC
CASSLQGASYTF
>NA|NA|TRBV19|TRBJ1-5
TGTGCCAGTAGTATAGCTTTGGGAGGCAATCAGCCCCAGCATTTT
CASSIALGGNQPQHF
>NA|NA|TRBV19|TRBJ1-2
TGTGCCAGTAGCCTTCGGGGCAGACAGTATGGCTACACCTTC
CASSLRGRQYGYTF
>NA|NA|TRBV6-6|TRBJ1-5
TGTGCCAGCAGTCGAGAGGTTATCCAGCCCCAGCATTTT
CASSREVIQPQHF
>NA|few|TRBV4-1|TRBJ2-5
TGCGCCAGCAGCCAAGGGTTGTCCAGTCAAGAGACCCAGTACTTC
CASSQGLSSQETQYF
>NA|NA|TRBV13|TRBJ2-7
TGTGCCAGCAGCTTAAGTCGCAGGCTAGCCTACGAGCAGTACTTC
CASSLSRRLAYEQYF
>TRBD2|NA|TRBV7-2|TRBJ2-1
TGTGCCAGCAGCCCCGGTTTAGCGGGGGGCTCTGGTGAGCAGTTCTTC
CASSPGLAGGSGEQFF
>NA|NA|TRBV7-8|TRBJ1-3
TGTGCCAGCAGCCCTACCCGGGGGCCGGGAAACACCATATATTTT
CASSPTRGPGNTIYF
>TRBD1|NA|TRBV29-1|TRBJ1-5
TGCAGCGTAACCGACAGGGGAGGCAATCAGCCCCAGCATTTT
CSVTDRGGNQPQHF
>NA|NA|TRBV5-4|TRBJ2-5
TGTGCCAGCAGCTTGAACACAGGACCTTACCAAGAGACCCAGTACTTC
CASSLNTGPYQETQYF
>NA|NA|TRBV6-6|TRBJ1-5
TGTGCCAGCAGTTCTCTCTCCAAGAACAATCAGCCCCAGCATTTT
CASSSLSKNNQPQHF
>TRBD1|NA|TRBV18|TRBJ2-1
TGTGCCAGCTCAAAACAAACACCCAGGGGGAACAATGAGCAGTTCTTC
CASSKQTPRGNNEQFF